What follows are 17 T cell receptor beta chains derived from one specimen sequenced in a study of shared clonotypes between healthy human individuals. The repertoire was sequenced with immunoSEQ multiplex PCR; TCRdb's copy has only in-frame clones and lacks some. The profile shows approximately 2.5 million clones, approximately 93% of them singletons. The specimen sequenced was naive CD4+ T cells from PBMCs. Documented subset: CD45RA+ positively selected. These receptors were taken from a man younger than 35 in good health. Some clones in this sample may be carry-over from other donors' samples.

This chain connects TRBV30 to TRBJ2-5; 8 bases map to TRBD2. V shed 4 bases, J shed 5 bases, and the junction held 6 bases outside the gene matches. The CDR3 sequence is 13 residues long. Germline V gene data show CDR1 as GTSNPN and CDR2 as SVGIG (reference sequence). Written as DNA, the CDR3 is TGTGCCTGGATAACGGGAGGGGGGGAGACCCAGTACTTC. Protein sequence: CAWITGGGETQYF. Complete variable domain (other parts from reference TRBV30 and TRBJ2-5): SQTIHQWPATLVQPVGSPLSLECTVEGTSNPNLYWYRQAAGRGLQLLFYSVGIGQISSEVPQNLSASRPQDRQFILSSKKLLLSDSGFYLCAWITGGGETQYFGPGTRLLVL.

The CDR3 sequence: CASSLWGRSYNEQFF. The CDR3 DNA follows: TGCGCCAGCAGCTTGTGGGGCCGCTCCTACAATGAGCAGTTCTTC. The rearrangement joins TRBV5-1 to TRBJ2-1; tentatively, D is TRBD1 (5 bases). CDR3 size: 15 residues. Trimming took off 1 base at V and 0 bases at J, with 8 bases between the two ends. Germline V gene lookup returns CDR1 SGHRS and CDR2 YFSETQ.

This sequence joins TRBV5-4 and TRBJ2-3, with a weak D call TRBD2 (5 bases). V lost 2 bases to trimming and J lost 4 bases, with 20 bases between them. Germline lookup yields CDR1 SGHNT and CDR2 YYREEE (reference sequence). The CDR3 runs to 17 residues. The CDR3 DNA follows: TGTGCCAGCAGCTTCAGAAGTGGGTGGGGAGCCCCAGATACGCAGTATTTT. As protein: CASSFRSGWGAPDTQYF.

CDR3 bases: TGTGCCAGCAGTCCTCAGGGAAGGGGGCCCGGGGAGCAGTACTTC. Amino acids: CASSPQGRGPGEQYF. The chain couples TRBV28 to TRBJ2-7; 7 nucleotides line up with TRBD1. Germline assignment: CDR1 MDHEN and CDR2 SYDVKM. The CDR3 loop spans 15 amino acids. Trimming took 5 bases from V and 7 from J; bases not matched to a gene: 14.

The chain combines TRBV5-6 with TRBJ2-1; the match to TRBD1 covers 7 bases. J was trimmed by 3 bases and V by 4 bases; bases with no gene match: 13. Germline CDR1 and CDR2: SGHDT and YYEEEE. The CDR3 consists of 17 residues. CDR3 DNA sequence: TGTGCCAGCAGCGTCTACGGGACAGAAGTGATCTACAATGAGCAGTTCTTC. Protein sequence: CASSVYGTEVIYNEQFF.

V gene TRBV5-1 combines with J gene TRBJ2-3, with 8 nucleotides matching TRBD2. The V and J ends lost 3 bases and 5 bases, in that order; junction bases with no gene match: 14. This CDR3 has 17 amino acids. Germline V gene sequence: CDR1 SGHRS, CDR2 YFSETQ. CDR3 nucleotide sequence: TGCGCCAGCAGCTCTCTCCCATCAGCGGGAGCCCTAGATACGCAGTATTTT. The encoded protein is CASSSLPSAGALDTQYF.

DNA for the CDR3: TGTGCCAGCAGTTTAGCCAGGGGCTTACTCTCTGGAAACACCATATATTTT. It specifies CASSLARGLLSGNTIYF. The chain employs TRBV28 and TRBJ1-3, with a weak D call TRBD1 (6 bases). In germline, CDR1 is MDHEN, CDR2 SYDVKM. This CDR3 has 17 residues. The V end was cut by 2 bases, the J end by 0 bases, with 14 bases between.

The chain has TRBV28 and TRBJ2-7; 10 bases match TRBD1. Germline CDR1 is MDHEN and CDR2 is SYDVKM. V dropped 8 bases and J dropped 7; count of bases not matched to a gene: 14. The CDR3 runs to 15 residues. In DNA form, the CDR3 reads TGTGCCAGCCTCGCGCTCGGGACAGGGGTCCGGGAGCAGTACTTC. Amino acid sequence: CASLALGTGVREQYF. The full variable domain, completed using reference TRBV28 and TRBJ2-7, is DVKVTQSSRYLVKRTGEKVFLECVQDMDHENMFWYRQDPGLGLRLIYFSYDVKMKEKGDIPEGYSVSREKKERFSLILESASTNQTSMYLCASLALGTGVREQYFGPGTRLTVT.

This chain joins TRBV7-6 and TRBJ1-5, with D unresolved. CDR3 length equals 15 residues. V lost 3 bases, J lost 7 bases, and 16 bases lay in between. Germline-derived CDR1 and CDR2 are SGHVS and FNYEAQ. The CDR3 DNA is TGTGCCAGCAGCTTGTTGCTCGGGAGGAGCCAGCCCCAGCATTTT. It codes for CASSLLLGRSQPQHF.

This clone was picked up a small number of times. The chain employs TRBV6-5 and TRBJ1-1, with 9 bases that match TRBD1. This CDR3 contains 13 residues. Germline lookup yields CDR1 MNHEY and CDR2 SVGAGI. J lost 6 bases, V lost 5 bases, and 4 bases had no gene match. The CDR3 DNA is TGTGCCAGCAGTACAGGGGGCCGCGCTGAAGCTTTCTTT. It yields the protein CASSTGGRAEAFF.

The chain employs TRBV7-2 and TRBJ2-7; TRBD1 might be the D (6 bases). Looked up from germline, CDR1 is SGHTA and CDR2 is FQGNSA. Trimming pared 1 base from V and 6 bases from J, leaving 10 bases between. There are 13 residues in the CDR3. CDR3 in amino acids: CASSLDRAREQYF. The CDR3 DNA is TGTGCCAGCAGCTTAGACAGGGCCCGCGAGCAGTACTTC.

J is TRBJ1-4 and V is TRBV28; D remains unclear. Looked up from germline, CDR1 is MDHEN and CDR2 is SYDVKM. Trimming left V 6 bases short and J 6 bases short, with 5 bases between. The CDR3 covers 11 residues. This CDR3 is CASSRDEKLFF. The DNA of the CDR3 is TGTGCCAGCAGCCGGGATGAAAAACTGTTTTTT.

The CDR3 DNA reads TGTGCCAGCAGTTTTTTGTCGGGGGCCGCCAAAAACATTCAGTACTTC. Translated, it gives CASSFLSGAAKNIQYF. The chain combines TRBV28 with TRBJ2-4; possibly TRBD1 or TRBD2 for D (6 bases each). V lost 3 bases and J lost 1, with 13 bases in between. Germline V gene data show CDR1 as MDHEN and CDR2 as SYDVKM. The CDR3 extends over 16 amino acids.

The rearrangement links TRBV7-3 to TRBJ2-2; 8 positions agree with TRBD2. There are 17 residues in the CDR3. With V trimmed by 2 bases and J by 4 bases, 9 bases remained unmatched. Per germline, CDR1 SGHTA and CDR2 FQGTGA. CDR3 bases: TGTGCCAGCAGCTTATTTCCAGCGGGAGTGGGCACCGGGGAGCTGTTTTTT. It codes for CASSLFPAGVGTGELFF.

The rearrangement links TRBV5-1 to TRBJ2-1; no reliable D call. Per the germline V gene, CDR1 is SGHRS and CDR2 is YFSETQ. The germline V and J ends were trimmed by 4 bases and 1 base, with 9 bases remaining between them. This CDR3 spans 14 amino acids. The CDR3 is CASSPRRSYNEQFF. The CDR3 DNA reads TGCGCCAGCAGCCCCCGGCGGTCCTACAATGAGCAGTTCTTC.

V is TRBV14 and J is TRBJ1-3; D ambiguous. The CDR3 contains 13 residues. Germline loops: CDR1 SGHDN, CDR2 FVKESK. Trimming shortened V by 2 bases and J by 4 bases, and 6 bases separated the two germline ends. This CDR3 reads CASSQSQGNTIYF. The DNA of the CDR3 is TGTGCCAGCAGCCAATCACAGGGAAACACCATATATTTT.

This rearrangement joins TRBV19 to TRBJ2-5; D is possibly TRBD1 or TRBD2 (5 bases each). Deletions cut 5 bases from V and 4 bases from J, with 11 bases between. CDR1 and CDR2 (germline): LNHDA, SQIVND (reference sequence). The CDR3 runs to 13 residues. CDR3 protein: CASSPGTTETQYF. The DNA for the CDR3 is TGTGCCAGTAGTCCCGGGACCACAGAGACCCAGTACTTC.